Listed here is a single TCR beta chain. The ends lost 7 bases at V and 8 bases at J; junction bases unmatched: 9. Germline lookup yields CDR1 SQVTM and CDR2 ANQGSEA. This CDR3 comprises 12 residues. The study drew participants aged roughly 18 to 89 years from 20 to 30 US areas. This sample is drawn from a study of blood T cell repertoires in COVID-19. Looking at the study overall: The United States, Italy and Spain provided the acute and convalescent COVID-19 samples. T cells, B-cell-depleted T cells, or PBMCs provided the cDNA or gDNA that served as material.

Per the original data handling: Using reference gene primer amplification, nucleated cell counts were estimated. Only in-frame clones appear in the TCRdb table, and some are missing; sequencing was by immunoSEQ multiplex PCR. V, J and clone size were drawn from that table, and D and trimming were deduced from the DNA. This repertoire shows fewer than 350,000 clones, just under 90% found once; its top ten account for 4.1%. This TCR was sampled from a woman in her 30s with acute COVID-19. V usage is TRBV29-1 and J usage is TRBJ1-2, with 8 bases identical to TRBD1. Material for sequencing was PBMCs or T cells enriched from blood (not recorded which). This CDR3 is CSAAGQGGGYTF. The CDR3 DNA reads TGCAGCGCCGCAGGACAGGGTGGAGGCTACACCTTC.